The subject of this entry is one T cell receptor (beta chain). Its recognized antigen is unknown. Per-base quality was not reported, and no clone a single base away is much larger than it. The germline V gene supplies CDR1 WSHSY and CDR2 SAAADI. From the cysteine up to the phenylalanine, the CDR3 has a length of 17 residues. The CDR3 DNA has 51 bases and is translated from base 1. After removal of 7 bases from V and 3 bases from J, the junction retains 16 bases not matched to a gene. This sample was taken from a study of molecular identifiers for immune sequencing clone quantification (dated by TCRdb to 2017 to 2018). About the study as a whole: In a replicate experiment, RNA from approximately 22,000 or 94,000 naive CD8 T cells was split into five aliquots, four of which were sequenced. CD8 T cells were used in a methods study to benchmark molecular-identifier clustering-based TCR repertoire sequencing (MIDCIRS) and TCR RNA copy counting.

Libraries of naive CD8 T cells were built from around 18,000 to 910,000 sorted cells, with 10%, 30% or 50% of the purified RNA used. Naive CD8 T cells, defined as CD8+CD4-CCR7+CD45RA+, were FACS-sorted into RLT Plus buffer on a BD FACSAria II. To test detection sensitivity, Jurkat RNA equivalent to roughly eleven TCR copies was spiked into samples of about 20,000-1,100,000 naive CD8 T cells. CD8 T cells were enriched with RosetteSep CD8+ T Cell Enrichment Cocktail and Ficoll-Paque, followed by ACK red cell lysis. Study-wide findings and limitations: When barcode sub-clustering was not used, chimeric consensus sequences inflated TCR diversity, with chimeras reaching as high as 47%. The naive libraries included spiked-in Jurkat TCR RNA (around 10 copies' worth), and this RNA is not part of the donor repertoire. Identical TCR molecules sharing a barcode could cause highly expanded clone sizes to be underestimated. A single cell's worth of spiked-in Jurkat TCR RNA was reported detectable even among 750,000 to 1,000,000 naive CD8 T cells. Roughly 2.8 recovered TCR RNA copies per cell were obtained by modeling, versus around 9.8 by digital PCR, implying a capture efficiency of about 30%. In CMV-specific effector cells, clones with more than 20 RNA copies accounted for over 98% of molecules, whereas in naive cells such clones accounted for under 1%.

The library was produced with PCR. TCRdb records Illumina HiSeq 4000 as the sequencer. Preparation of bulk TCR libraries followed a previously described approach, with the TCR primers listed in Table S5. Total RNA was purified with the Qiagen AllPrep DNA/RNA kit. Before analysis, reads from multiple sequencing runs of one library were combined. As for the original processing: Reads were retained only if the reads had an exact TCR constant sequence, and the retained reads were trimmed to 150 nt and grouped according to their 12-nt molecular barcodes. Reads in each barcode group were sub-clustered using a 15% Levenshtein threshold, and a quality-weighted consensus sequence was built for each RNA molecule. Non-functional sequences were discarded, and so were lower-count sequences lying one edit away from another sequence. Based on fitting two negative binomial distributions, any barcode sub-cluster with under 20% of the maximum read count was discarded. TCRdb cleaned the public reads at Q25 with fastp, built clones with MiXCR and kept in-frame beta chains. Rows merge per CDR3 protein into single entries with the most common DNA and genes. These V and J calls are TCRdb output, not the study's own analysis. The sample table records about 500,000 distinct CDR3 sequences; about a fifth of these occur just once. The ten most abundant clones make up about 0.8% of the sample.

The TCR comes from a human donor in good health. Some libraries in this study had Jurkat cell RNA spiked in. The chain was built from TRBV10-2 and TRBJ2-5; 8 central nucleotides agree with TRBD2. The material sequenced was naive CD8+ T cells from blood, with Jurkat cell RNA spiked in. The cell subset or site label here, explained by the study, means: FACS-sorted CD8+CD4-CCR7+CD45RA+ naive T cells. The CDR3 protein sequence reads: CASTPPQNGAGEETQYF. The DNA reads TGCGCCAGCACCCCCCCACAGAACGGAGCGGGGGAAGAGACCCAGTACTTC.